This T cell receptor (beta chain) was identified in a study of shared clonotypes between healthy human individuals. Study results and limitations: An anticipated effect of sequencing depth on clonotype sharing among donors was recognized. What rarefaction showed was incomplete sorted-subset sequencing despite large depth.

The authors ran the assay at deep level. In replicate PCRs of sorted subsets, 150 to 200 ng DNA, 29,000 or so T cell genomes, was used. Sequencing used immunoSEQ multiplex PCR; TCRdb keeps in-frame clones, though not all of them. This sample has approximately 330,000 clones, with around four fifths found just once. The CDR3 spans 13 residues. The V gene's germline CDR1 is SGHRS and CDR2 YFSETQ. V was pared by 1 base and J by 5 bases, with 9 bases between. This clone was found many times. Its specificity is not known. Different DNA sequences within this sample yield the same CDR3. This clonotype originated in a man aged 30 to 45 in good health. Source material: memory CD4+ T cells sorted from blood. Specified subset: CD45RA-negative fraction. This chain joins TRBV5-1 and TRBJ2-5; no reliable D call. DNA for the CDR3: TGCGCCAGCAGCTTGAGTGGCCTGGAGACCCAGTACTTC. Translated: CASSLSGLETQYF.